The present T cell receptor beta chain was sequenced within a study of T cell responses to AZD1222 COVID-19 vaccine. Study information: Pooled samples include second doses given at about 4 or 12 weeks.

As to this clone: What it recognizes is unknown.

The method was immunoSEQ multiplex PCR; TCRdb's version includes in-frame clones alone and lacks a portion of them. The data show 65,000 to 75,000 clones, with around 80% seen just once and around 20% held by the top ten. Study conclusions and caveats: After the peak T cell response, and only then, were repertoires sampled. Across the whole spike, CD4 TCRs peaked at regions 160-218 and 743-854.

V lost 0 bases and J 2 bases, leaving 11 bases between the germline ends. CDR3 length: 16 residues. Germline V lookup: CDR1 MNHEY, CDR2 SVGAGI. This sequence was found in an adult in good health. The V gene is TRBV6-5, the J gene TRBJ2-4, with D tentatively TRBD1 (6 bases). Source: peripheral blood, taken on day 0 of AZD1222 vaccination. This CDR3 reads CASSYSRTGSKNIQYF. The CDR3, as DNA: TGTGCCAGCAGTTACTCGAGAACAGGGTCCAAAAACATTCAGTACTTC.